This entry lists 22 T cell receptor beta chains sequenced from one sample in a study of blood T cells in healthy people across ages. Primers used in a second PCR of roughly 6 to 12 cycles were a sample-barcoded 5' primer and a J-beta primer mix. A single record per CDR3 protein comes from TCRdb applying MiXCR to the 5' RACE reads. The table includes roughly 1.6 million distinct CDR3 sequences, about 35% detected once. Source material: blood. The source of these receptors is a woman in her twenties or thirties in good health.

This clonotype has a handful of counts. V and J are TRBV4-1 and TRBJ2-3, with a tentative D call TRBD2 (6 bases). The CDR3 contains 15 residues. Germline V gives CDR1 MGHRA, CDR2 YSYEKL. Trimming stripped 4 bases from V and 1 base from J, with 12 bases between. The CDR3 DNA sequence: TGCGCCAGCAGCCCACGACTAGAAGGCACAGATACGCAGTATTTT. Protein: CASSPRLEGTDTQYF.

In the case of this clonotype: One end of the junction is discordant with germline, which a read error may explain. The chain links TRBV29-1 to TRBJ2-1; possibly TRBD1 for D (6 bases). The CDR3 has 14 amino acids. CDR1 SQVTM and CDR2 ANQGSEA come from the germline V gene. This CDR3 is CSVTIGTKYSEQFF. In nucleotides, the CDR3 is TGCAGCGTGACAATCGGGACAAAGTACAGTGAGCAGTTCTTC.

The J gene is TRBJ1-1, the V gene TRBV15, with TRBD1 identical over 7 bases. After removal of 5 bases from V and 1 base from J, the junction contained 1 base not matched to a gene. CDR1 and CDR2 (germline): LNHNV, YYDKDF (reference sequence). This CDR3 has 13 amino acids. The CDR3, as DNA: TGTGCCACCAGCGGGACAGCGAACACTGAAGCTTTCTTT. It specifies CATSGTANTEAFF.

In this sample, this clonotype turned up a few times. The CDR3 DNA is TGCAGTGCTAGAGATGGGGGTAAAGGTGGCACTGAAGCTTTCTTT. Its protein product is CSARDGGKGGTEAFF. The chain carries TRBV20-1 and TRBJ1-1; tentatively, D is TRBD1 (5 bases). This CDR3 has 15 residues. CDR1 and CDR2 (germline): DFQATT, SNEGSKA (reference sequence). The V gene lost 0 bases and the J gene lost 4 bases, with 15 bases spanning the gap.

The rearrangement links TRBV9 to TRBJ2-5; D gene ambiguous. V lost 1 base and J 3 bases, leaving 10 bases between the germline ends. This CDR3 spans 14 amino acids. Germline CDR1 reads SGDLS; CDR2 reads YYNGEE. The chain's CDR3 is CASSVRAEKETQYF. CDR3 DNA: TGTGCCAGCAGCGTACGGGCGGAAAAAGAGACCCAGTACTTC.

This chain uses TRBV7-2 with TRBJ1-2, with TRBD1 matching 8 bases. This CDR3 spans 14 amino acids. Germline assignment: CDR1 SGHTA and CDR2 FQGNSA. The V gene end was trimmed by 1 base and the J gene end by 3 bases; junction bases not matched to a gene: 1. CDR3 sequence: CASSLETGDYGYTF. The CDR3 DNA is TGTGCCAGCAGCTTAGAGACAGGGGACTATGGCTACACCTTC.

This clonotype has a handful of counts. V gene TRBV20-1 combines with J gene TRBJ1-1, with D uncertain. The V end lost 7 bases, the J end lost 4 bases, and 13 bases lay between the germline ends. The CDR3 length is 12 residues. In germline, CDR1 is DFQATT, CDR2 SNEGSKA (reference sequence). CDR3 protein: CSVVGVSTEAFF. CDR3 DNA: TGCAGTGTTGTCGGGGTTTCCACTGAAGCTTTCTTT.

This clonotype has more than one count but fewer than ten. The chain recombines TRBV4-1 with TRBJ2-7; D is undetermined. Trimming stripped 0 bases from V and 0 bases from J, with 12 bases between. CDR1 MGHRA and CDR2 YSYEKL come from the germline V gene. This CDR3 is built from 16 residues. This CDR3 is CASSQDAKLPSYEQYF. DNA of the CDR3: TGCGCCAGCAGCCAAGATGCAAAGCTCCCCTCCTACGAGCAGTACTTC.

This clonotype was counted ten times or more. The CDR3, as DNA: TGCAGCGTTTTCCCCCGGGGACAGGAGGGAAAACTGTTTTTT. It translates to CSVFPRGQEGKLFF. This chain uses TRBV29-1 with TRBJ1-4, with 8 nucleotides matching TRBD1. Germline V lookup: CDR1 SQVTM, CDR2 ANQGSEA. This CDR3 is built from 14 residues. With V trimmed by 5 bases and J by 10 bases, 12 bases remained unmatched. The complete variable domain, with remaining parts taken from reference TRBV29-1 and TRBJ1-4, reads SAVISQKPSRDICQRGTSLTIQCQVDSQVTMMFWYRQQPGQSLTLIATANQGSEATYESGFVIDKFPISRPNLTFSTLTVSNMSPEDSSIYLCSVFPRGQEGKLFFGSGTQLSVL.

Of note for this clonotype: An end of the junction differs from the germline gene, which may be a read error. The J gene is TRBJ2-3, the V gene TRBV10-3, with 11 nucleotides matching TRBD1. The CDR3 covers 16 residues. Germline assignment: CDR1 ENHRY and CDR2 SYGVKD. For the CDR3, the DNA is TGTGTCATCAGCCTCGGACAGGGGGCATCGACAGATACGCAGTATTTT. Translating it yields CVISLGQGASTDTQYF.

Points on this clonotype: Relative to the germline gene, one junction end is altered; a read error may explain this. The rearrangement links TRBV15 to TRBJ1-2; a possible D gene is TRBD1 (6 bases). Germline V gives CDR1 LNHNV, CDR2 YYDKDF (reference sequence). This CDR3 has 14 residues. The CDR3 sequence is CATSGDRGGYGYTF. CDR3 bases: TGTGCCACCAGCGGAGATCGAGGGGGCTATGGCTACACCTTC. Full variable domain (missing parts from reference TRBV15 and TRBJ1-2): DAMVIQNPRYQVTQFGKPVTLSCSQTLNHNVMYWYQQKSSQAPKLLFHYYDKDFNNEADTPDNFQSRRPNTSFCFLDIRSPGLGDTAMYLCATSGDRGGYGYTFGSGTRLTVV.

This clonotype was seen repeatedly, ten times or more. The chain's CDR3 is CSVVVPSREQYF. The CDR3 nucleotides read TGCAGCGTTGTAGTCCCCTCGCGGGAGCAGTACTTC. J is TRBJ2-7 and V is TRBV29-1; D gene ambiguous. Germline loops: CDR1 SQVTM, CDR2 ANQGSEA. The V end lost 4 bases, the J end lost 7 bases, and 14 bases lay between the germline ends. The CDR3 loop spans 12 amino acids.

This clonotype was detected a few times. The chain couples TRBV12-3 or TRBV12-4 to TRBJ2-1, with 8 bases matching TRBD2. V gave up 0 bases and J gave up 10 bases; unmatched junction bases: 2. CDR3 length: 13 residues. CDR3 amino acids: CASSLASGEEQFF. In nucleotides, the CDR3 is TGTGCCAGCAGTTTAGCTAGCGGGGAGGAGCAGTTCTTC.

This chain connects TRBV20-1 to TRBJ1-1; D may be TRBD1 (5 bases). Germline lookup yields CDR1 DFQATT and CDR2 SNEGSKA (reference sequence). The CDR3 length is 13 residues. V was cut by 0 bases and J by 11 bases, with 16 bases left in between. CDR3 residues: CSARDRAGGVAFF. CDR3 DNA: TGCAGTGCTAGAGATCGGGCTGGGGGGGTCGCTTTCTTT.

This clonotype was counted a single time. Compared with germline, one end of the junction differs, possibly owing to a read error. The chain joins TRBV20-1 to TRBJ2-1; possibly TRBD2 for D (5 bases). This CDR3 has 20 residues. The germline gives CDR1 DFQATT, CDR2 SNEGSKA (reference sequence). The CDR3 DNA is TGCAGTGCCCTCTGGGCGGCCGGCGGGTCTACTTCGTTGAACTACGATGAGCAGTTCTTC. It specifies CSALWAAGGSTSLNYDEQFF.

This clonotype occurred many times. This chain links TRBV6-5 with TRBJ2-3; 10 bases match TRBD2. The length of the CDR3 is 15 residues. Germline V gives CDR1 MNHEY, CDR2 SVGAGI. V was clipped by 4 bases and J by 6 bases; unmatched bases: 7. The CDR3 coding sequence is TGTGCCAGCAGTTTCCTAGCGGGAGATATTGATACGCAGTATTTT. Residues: CASSFLAGDIDTQYF.

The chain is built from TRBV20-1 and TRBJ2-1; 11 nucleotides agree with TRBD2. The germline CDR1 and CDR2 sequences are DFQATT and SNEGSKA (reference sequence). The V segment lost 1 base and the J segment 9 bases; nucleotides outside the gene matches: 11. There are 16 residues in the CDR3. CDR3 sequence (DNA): TGCAGTGCTAGAGTTAGCGGGGGGGCCAGGGACAGTGAGCAGTTCTTC. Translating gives CSARVSGGARDSEQFF.

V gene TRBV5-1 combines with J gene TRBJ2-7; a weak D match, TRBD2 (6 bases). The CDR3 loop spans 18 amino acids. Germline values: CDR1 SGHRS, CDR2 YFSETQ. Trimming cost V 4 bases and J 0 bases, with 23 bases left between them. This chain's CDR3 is CASSNPPLATASSYEQYF. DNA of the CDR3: TGCGCCAGCAGCAACCCTCCCCTAGCGACGGCTAGCTCCTACGAGCAGTACTTC.

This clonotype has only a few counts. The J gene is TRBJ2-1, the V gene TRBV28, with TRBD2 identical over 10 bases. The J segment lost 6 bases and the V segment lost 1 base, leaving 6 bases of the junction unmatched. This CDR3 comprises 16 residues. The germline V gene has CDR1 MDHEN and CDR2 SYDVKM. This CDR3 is CASSLSSSGRVNEQFF. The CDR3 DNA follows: TGTGCCAGCAGTTTATCATCTAGCGGGAGAGTCAATGAGCAGTTCTTC.

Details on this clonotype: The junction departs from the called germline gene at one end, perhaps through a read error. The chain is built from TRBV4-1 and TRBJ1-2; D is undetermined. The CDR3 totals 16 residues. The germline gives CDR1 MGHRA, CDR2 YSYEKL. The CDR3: CTSSPTYEGLNYGYTF. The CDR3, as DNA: TGCACCAGCAGCCCCACATACGAAGGACTGAACTATGGCTACACCTTC.

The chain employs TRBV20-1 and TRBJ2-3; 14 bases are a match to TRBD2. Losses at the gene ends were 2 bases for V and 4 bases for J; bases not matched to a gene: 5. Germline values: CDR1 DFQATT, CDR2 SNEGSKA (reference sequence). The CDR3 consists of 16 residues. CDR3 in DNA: TGCAGTGCTAGACCGACTAGCGGGAGGGCCTCAGATACGCAGTATTTT. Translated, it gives CSARPTSGRASDTQYF.

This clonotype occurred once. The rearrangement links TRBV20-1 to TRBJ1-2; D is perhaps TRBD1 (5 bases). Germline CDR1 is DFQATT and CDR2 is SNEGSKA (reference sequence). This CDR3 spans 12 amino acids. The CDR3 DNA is TGCAGGGCTGGGGCCTTAAACTATGGCTACACCTTC. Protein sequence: CRAGALNYGYTF.